The clone carrying this TCR beta chain was seen many times. The V gene's germline CDR1 is SGHTA and CDR2 FQGNSA. The ends were cut back, 4 bases at V and 7 bases at J, with 11 bases in the middle. The CDR3 has 12 residues. TCRdb itself ran the RACE reads through MiXCR, one entry per CDR3 protein. The sample shows some 89,000 distinct CDR3 sequences, 10% of them seen only once. Indicated time point: patch test 2, 6 weeks after DPC sensitization. Sample treatment: therapeutic diphenylcyclopropenone sensitization with weekly scalp DPC. This entry belongs to a study of human T cells and chemical hapten exposure.

J is TRBJ2-7 and V is TRBV7-2; D not certain. This material consisted of whole blood, taken in connection with sensitization to the hapten diphenylcyclopropenone (DPC). This TCR derives from a woman aged 30 to 39 with alopecia areata. Some clones in this sample may be carry-over from other donors' samples. CDR3 sequence reads: CASSSPGGEQYF. In DNA, the CDR3 is TGTGCCAGCAGCTCCCCCGGTGGTGAGCAGTACTTC.